This T cell receptor (beta chain) was sequenced for a study of cytomegalovirus exposure and HLA in healthy donors. Study observations and caveats: Cytomegalovirus association was listed for approximately 150 TCR beta chains. Reports credit the classifier with highly specific, highly sensitive diagnosis of cytomegalovirus status. There were a few CMV-associated chains whose specificity for CMV antigens was confirmed in vitro.

Remarks on this clone: Its antigen is as yet unknown.

Clones were sequenced by immunoSEQ multiplex PCR, and TCRdb holds only the in-frame ones, with some missing. The data hold approximately 260,000 clones, with roughly 86% observed a single time. The CDR3 extends over 13 amino acids. Trimming left V 4 bases short and J 3 bases short, with 10 bases between. Germline CDR1 is SQVTM and CDR2 is ANQGSEA. This rearrangement joins TRBV29-1 to TRBJ2-1; the D gene is possibly TRBD1 (6 bases). This clonotype was obtained from a woman between 25 and 40 years old in good health and CMV-seropositive. Sequenced: PBMCs. The CDR3 DNA sequence: TGCAGCGTTGTAGGCAGGGGCTACAATGAGCAGTTCTTC. Translation: CSVVGRGYNEQFF.